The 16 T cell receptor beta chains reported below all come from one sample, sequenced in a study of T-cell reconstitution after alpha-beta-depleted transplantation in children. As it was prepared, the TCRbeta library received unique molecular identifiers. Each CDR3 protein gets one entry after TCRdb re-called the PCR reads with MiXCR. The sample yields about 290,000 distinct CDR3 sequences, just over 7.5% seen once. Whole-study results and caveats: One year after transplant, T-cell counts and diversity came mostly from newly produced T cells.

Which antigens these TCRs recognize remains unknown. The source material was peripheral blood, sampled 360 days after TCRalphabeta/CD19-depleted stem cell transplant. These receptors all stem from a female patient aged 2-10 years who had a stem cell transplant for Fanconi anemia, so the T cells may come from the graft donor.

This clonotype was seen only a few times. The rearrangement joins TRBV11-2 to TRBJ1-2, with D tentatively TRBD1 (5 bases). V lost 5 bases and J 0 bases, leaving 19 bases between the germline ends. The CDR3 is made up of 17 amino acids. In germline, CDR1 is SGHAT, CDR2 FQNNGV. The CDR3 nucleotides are TGTGCCAGCAGCATGACAGCCGTAGGATACTCTAACTATGGCTACACCTTC. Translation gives CASSMTAVGYSNYGYTF.

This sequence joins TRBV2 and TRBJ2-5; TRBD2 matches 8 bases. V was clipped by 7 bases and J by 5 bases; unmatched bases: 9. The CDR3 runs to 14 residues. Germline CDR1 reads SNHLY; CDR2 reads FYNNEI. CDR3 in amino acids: CASNPLGRGETQYF. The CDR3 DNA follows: TGTGCCAGCAATCCACTCGGGAGGGGGGAGACCCAGTACTTC.

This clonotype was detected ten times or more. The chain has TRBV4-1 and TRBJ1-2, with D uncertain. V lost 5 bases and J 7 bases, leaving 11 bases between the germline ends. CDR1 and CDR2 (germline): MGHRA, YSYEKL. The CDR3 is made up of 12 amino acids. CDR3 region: CASSGGLGGYTF. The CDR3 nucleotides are TGCGCCAGCAGCGGAGGGTTAGGTGGCTACACCTTC.

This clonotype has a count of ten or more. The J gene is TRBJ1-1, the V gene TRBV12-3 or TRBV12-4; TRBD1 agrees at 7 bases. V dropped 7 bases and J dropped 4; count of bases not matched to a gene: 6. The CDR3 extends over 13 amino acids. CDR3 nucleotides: TGTGCCAGCATCCTAGGGGGCATCACTGAAGCTTTCTTT. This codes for CASILGGITEAFF.

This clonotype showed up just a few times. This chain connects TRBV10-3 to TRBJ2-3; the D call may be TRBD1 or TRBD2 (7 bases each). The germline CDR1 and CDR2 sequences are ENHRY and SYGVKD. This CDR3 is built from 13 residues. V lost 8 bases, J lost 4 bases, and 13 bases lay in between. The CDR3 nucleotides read TGTGCCATCGGGGGGGGGACAGCAGATACGCAGTATTTT. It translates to CAIGGGTADTQYF.

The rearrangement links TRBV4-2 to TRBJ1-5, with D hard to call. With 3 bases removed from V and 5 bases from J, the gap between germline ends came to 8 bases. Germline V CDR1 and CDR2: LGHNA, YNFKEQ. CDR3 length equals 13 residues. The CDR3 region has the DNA TGTGCCAGCAGCCAGGTCGGGGATCAGCCCCAGCATTTT. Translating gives CASSQVGDQPQHF.

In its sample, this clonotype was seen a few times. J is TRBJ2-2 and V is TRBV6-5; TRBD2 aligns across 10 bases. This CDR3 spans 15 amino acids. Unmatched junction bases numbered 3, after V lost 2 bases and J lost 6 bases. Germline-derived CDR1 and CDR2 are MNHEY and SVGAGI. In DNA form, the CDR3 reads TGTGCCAGCAGTTACGTAGCGGGGGGCGCCGGGGAGCTGTTTTTT. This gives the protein CASSYVAGGAGELFF.

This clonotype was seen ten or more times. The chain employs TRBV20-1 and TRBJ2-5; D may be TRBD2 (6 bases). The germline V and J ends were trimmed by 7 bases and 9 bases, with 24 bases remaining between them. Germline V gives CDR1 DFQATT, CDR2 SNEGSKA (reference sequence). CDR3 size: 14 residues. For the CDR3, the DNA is TGCAGTGGTACTCCGCCGGGAATTCCGGGGGCCCAGTACTTC. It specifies CSGTPPGIPGAQYF.

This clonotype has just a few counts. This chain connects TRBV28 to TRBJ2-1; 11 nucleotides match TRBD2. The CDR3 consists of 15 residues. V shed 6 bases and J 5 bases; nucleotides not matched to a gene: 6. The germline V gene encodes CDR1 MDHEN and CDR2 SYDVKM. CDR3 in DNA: TGTGCCAGCAGCAAACTAGCGGGGGCAAACAATGAGCAGTTCTTC. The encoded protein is CASSKLAGANNEQFF.

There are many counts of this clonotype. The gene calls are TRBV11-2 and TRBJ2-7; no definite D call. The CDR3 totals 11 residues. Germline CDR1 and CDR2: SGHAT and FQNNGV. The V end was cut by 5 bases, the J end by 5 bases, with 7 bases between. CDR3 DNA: TGTGCCAGCAGCCCTGCAGACGAGCAGTACTTC. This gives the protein CASSPADEQYF.

The CDR3 DNA follows: TGTGCCAGCTCACCAGGACAGGGGTCTATAGGCTACACCTTC. Translation: CASSPGQGSIGYTF. The chain couples TRBV18 to TRBJ1-2; 9 bases map to TRBD1. CDR1 is KGHSH and CDR2 is LQKENI in the germline V gene. The CDR3 has 14 residues. The J segment lost 8 bases and the V segment lost 2 bases, leaving 6 bases of the junction unmatched. The full variable domain, completed using reference TRBV18 and TRBJ1-2, is NAGVMQNPRHLVRRRGQEARLRCSPMKGHSHVYWYRQLPEEGLKFMVYLQKENIIDESGMPKERFSAEFPKEGPSILRIQQVVRGDSAAYFCASSPGQGSIGYTFGSGTRLTVV.

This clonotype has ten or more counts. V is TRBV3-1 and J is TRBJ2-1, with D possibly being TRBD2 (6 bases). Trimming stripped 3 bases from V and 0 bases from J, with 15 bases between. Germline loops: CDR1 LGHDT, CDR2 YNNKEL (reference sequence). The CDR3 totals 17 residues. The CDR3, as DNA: TGTGCCAGCAGCCACTCCTTAGCGGTGCGCTCCTACAATGAGCAGTTCTTC. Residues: CASSHSLAVRSYNEQFF.

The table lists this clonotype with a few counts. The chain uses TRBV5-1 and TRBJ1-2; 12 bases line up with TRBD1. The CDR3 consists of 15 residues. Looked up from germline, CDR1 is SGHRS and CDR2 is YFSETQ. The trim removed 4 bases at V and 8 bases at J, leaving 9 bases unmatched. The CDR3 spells CASSHGGQGALGYTF. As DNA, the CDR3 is TGCGCCAGCAGCCACGGGGGACAGGGGGCGTTGGGCTACACCTTC.

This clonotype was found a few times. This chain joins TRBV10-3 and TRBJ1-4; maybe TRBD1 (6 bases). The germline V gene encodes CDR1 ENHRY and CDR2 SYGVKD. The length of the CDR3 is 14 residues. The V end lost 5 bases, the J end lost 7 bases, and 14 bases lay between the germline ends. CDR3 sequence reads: CAISPRQAGEKLFF. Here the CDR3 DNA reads TGTGCCATCAGTCCACGACAGGCGGGTGAAAAACTGTTTTTT.

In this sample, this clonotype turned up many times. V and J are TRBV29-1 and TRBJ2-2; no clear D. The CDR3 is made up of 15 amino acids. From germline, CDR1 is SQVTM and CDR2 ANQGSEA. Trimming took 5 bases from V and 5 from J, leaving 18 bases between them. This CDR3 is CSVRTVPKRTGELFF. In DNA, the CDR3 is TGCAGCGTTCGTACCGTCCCCAAGCGAACCGGGGAGCTGTTTTTT.

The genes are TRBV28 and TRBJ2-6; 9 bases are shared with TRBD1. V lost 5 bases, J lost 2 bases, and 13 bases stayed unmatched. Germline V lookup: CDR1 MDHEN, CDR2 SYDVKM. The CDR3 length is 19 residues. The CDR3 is CASSPGTGSVFPGANVLTF. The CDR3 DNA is TGTGCCAGCAGTCCCGGGACAGGGTCTGTATTCCCTGGGGCCAACGTCCTGACTTTC.